The 2 T cell receptor beta chains listed next were all sequenced from one sample in a study of monozygotic twins with inflammatory bowel disease. TCRdb re-called the 5' RACE reads and gives one entry per CDR3 protein, without DNA. The sample table sets out approximately 160,000 distinct CDR3 sequences. The sequencing input was blood. These receptors were collected from a human donor with ulcerative colitis or Crohn's disease, or a healthy co-twin of an affected twin (not recorded which).

This chain's CDR3 is CAISEAYEQYF. This chain joins TRBV10-3 and TRBJ2-7. The germline CDR1 and CDR2 sequences are ENHRY and SYGVKD. This CDR3 is built from 11 residues.

J is TRBJ2-3 and V is TRBV13. CDR1 PRHDT and CDR2 FYEKMQ come from the germline V gene (reference sequence). CDR3 length: 12 amino acids. CDR3 in amino acids: CTSSSTQDTQYF. The full variable domain, its missing parts supplied by reference TRBV13 and TRBJ2-3, is AAGVIQSPRHLIKEKRETATLKCYPIPRHDTVYWYQQGPGQDPQFLISFYEKMQSDKGSIPDRFSAQQFSDYHSELNMSSLELGDSALYFCTSSSTQDTQYFGPGTRLTVL.